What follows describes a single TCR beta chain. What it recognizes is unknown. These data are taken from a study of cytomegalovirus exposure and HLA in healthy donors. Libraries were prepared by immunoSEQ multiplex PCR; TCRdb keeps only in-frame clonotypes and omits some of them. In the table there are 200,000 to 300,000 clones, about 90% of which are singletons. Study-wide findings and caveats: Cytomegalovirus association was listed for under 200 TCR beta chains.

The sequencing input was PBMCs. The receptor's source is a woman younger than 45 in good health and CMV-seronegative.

CDR3 coding DNA: TGTGCCAGCAGTCCCCTCGGGGGGGAGGATGAAAAACTGTTTTTT. Protein: CASSPLGGEDEKLFF. V usage is TRBV6-6 and J usage is TRBJ1-4; tentative D call: TRBD1 (5 bases). V lost 5 bases and J 6 bases, leaving 16 bases between the germline ends. The CDR3 has 15 residues. Germline V lookup: CDR1 MNHNY, CDR2 SVGAGI (reference sequence).